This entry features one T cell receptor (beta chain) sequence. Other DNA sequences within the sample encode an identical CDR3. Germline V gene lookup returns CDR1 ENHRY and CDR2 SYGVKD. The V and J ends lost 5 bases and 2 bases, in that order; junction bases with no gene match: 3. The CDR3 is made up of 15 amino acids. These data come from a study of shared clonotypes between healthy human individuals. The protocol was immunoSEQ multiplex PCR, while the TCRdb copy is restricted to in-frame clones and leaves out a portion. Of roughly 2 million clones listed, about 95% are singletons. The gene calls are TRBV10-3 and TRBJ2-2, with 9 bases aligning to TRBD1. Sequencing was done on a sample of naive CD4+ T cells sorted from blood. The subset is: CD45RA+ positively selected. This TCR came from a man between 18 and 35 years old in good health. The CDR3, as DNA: TGTGCCATCAGTCCGGGACAGGGTAACACCGGGGAGCTGTTTTTT. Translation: CAISPGQGNTGELFF.